The present T cell receptor (beta chain) was sequenced within a study of shared clonotypes between healthy human individuals (dated by TCRdb to between 2020 and 2021). About the investigation overall: Three men and a couple of women, aged 18 to 49 years, made up the cohort. For each donor, three plates each were used for CD4 naive and CD4 memory, two plates were used for CD8 naive, and one plate was used for CD8 memory. The study deeply sequenced blood TCR repertoires of five healthy adults to estimate repertoire size and the extent of clonotype sharing between individuals. To increase sequencing depth and limit assay-specific biases, different laboratories used diverse techniques to prepare libraries and sequence TCR repertoires. Between about 0.85 and 10 billion PBMCs per donor were obtained by leukapheresis.

Details on this clone: The target of this receptor is not known. Per-base quality was not reported, and no clone a single base away is much larger than it.

Donors were healthy HIV-negative adults with no recently reported acute infections or vaccinations. Every donor was a Caucasian adult living in Nashville, Tennessee, USA. CD4+ T cells were enriched by magnetic negative selection, after which naive cells were positively selected on CD45RA and the negative fraction was taken as the memory subset. After blood collection by leukapheresis, PBMCs were isolated using Ficoll-Histopaque density gradient centrifugation and then cryopreserved in the vapor phase of liquid nitrogen. Analytical flow cytometry was used to check the purity and quantity of each magnetically sorted T cell population. From each sorted fraction, genomic DNA was isolated and quantified by UV absorbance on a Nanodrop 2000c. General study outcomes and caveats: Compared with non-shared clonotypes, the clonotypes found in all four sorted-subset donors had higher generation probabilities. When several donors were compared, the shared fraction of clonotypes was 5% to 6.5% for naive CD4, less than 4% for naive CD8, about 2.5% for memory CD4, and 0.35% to 0.5% for memory CD8. Rarefaction of sorted-subset datasets indicated incomplete sequencing despite the large sequencing depth. Pairwise subsampling indicated that sequencing depth was expected to affect the degree of clonotype sharing among donors. Because the study included only a small number of donors, the genetic and exposure-history diversity represented was limited. Sampling was restricted to blood, and TCR repertoires in tissue are likely to differ from TCR repertoires in blood. Estimated clonotype richness was generally larger for naive than for memory subsets.

Using the deep immunoSEQ assay, TCR CDR3 regions were amplified from genomic DNA by multiplex PCR. Extracted genomic DNA from each cell subset was distributed evenly across all wells of several immunoSEQ 96-well plates, and each plate was treated as a replicate. For sorted subsets, each replicate PCR was loaded with approximately 200 ng genomic DNA, equivalent to some 31,000 T cell genomes. Purified libraries were measured with a Qubit 3.0 fluorometer, size-checked on a Bioanalyzer 2100, and measured again with the KAPA Library Quantification kit. Each immunoSEQ 96-well plate was sequenced on its own single-read 150-cycle Illumina NextSeq 550 flow cell. Per the original workflow: Because the immunoSEQ output held only junctional sequences and lacked quality scores, the filtering could not match the filtering applied to full-length reads. Sequences were annotated with PyIR, a Python wrapper for IgBLAST v1.9, and V/J genes and CDR3 were assigned using IMGT germline references. Any read was removed if the V/J assignment was weak (E-value above 1e-6), the CDR3 was missing, or the read contained stop codons, out-of-frame junctions, or ambiguous translated residues. V3J clonotypes were defined as sequences sharing the same inferred V gene, J gene, and CDR3 amino acid sequence. Percentage overlap between repertoires was computed as shared unique clonotypes divided by the size of the smaller repertoire. Repertoire richness was assessed with RTK rarefaction, the Chao1 estimator, and Recon v2.1 estimates of unobserved clonotypes. For all TCRbeta clonotypes obtained by the gDNA method from four donors, generation probabilities were computed with OLGA. TCRdb holds this immuneACCESS table with in-frame rearrangements only. Some clones are missing; in checked studies, unresolved V genes explain under half, and the rest has no known cause. That table supplies the V and J calls and clone size; D and trimming were determined from the DNA. Recorded for this sample are more than 850,000 clones; about four fifths of them occurred a single time. Under 0.6% of the sample rests with the top ten.

V was cut back by 5 bases and J by 4 bases, leaving a gap of 14 bases between them. Measured from the cysteine to the phenylalanine, the CDR3 is 14 residues long. The read is trimmed to its CDR3 DNA, 42 bases read in frame from base 1. The germline V gene gives CDR1 as MDHEN and CDR2 as SYDVKM. Sequenced: memory CD4+ T cells from PBMCs. What the cell subset or site label conveys for this sample: CD45RA-negative fraction. This TCR was recovered from a young man in good health. Some clones in this sample may be carry-over from other donors' samples. This receptor chain uses TRBV28 and TRBJ2-5, with a weak D call of TRBD1 (5 bases match). The base sequence is TGTGCCAGCAGTAGGCTTCAGGGTGGAGAGACCCAGTACTTC. It translates as CASSRLQGGETQYF.